This TCR beta chain was identified during a study of blood T cell repertoires in COVID-19. Across the study: Spain, Italy and the United States supplied samples that represented acute and convalescent COVID-19.

Per the study methods: Reference gene primers were amplified, and this amplification served to estimate nucleated cell counts. Only in-frame clones appear in the TCRdb table, and some are missing; sequencing was by immunoSEQ multiplex PCR. The DNA gave D and trimming, while V, J and clone size come from that table. This sample carries hundreds of thousands of clones, roughly 90% of them seen once, and the ten largest clones take approximately 3%. Germline CDR1 SGDLS, CDR2 YYNGEE. The CDR3 is 17 amino acids. Trimming shortened V by 3 bases and J by 1 base, and 16 bases separated the two germline ends. The Seattle patients joined while their infection was active and were tracked longitudinally afterward.

The V and J genes are TRBV9 and TRBJ2-2, with TRBD1 as a possible D gene (5 bases). The sequenced sample was peripheral blood. The source of this sequence is a woman aged 25-40 years with COVID-19, enrolled during active disease. The CDR3 nucleotides are TGTGCCAGCAGCGCCCCCCGTGGGGCCCTGAACACCGGGGAGCTGTTTTTT. Translating gives CASSAPRGALNTGELFF.